What follows describes a single T cell receptor (beta chain). The sample originates from a study of CD8+ T cells in alopecia areata. Extraction of RNA preceded its reverse transcription into cDNA, which served as the sequencing template. Some clones are missing from TCRdb's copy, which holds only in-frame ones; the method was immunoSEQ multiplex PCR. Of 100,000 to 150,000 clones listed, approximately 49% were seen once; the top ten hold around 20%. The J segment lost 6 bases and the V segment lost 0 bases, leaving 1 base of the junction unmatched. Germline CDR1 and CDR2: MRHNA and SNTAGT. CDR3 length equals 16 residues.

The receptor was derived from a human donor with alopecia areata. The input for sequencing was CD8+ T cells sorted from blood, taken at week 0. The V and J genes are TRBV6-4 and TRBJ2-1; TRBD2 agrees at 14 bases. For the CDR3, the DNA is TGTGCCAGCAGTGACTCGACTAGCGGGGGGGCCAATGAGCAGTTCTTC. Protein: CASSDSTSGGANEQFF.